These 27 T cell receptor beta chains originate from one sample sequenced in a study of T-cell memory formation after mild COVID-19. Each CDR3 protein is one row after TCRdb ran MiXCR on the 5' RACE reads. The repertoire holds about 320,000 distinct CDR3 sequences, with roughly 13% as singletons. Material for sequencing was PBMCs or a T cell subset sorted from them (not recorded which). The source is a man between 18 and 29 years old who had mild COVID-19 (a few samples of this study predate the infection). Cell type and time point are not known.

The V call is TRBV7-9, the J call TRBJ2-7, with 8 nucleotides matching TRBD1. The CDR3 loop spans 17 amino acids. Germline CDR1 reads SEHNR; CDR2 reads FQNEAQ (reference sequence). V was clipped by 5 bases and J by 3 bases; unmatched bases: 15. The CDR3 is CASSPSARPGTGYEQYF. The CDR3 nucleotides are TGTGCCAGCAGCCCCTCAGCAAGACCGGGGACAGGCTACGAGCAGTACTTC.

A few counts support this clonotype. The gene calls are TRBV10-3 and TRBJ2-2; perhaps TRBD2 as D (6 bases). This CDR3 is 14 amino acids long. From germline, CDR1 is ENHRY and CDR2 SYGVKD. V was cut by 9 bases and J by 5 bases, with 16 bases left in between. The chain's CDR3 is CAIKRGAGTGELFF. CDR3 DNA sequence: TGTGCCATTAAGAGGGGCGCGGGAACCGGGGAGCTGTTTTTT.

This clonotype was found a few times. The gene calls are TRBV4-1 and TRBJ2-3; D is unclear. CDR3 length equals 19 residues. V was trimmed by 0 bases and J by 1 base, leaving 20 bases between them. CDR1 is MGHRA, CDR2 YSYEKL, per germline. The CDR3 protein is CASSQEPQTNFLGTDTQYF. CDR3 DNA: TGCGCCAGCAGCCAAGAACCCCAGACCAACTTTTTAGGCACAGATACGCAGTATTTT.

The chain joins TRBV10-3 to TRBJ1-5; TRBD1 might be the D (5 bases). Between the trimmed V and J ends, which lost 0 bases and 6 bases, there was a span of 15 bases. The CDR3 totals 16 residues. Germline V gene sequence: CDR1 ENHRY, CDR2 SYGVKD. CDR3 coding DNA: TGTGCCATCAGTGAGTCGTGGGGGTGGCGCGGTCAGCCCCAGCATTTT. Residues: CAISESWGWRGQPQHF.

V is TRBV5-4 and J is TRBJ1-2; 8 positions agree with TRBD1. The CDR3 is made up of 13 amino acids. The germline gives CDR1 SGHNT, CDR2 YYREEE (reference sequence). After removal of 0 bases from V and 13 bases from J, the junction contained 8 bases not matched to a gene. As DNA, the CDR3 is TGTGCCAGCAGCTTGGAATCAGGGGGCGTTGGCACCTTC. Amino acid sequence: CASSLESGGVGTF.

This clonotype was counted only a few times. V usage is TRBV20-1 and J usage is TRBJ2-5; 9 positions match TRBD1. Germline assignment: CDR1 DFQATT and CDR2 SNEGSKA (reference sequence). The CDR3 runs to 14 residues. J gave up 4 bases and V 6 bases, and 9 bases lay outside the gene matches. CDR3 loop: CSAAPGTGIETQYF. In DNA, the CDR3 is TGCAGTGCGGCACCCGGGACAGGGATAGAGACCCAGTACTTC.

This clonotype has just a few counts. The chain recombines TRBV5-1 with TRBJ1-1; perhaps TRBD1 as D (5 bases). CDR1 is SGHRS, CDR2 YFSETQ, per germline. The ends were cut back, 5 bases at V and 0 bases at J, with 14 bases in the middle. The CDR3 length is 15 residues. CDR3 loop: CASRYSGTVNTEAFF. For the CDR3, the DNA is TGCGCCAGCAGGTACTCCGGGACGGTGAACACTGAAGCTTTCTTT.

The CDR3 bases are TGCAGTGCTAGGGAGGACGGCCGTAACTATGGCTACACCTTC. Translating it yields CSAREDGRNYGYTF. The rearrangement joins TRBV20-1 to TRBJ1-2; D is undetermined. V gave up 3 bases and J gave up 1 base, with 12 bases separating them. In germline, CDR1 is DFQATT, CDR2 SNEGSKA (reference sequence). The CDR3 contains 14 residues.

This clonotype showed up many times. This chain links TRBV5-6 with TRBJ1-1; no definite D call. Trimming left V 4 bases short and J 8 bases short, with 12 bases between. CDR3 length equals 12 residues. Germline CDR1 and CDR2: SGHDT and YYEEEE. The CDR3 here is CASSPRGGEAFF. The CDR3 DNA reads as TGTGCCAGCAGCCCCCGGGGAGGAGAAGCTTTCTTT.

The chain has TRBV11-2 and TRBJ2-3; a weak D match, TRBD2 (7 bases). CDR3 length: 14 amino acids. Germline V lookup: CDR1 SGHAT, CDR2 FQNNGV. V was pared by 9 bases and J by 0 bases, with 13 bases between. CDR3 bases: TGTGCCAGTCCCCGGGGGGCCAGCACAGATACGCAGTATTTT. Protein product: CASPRGASTDTQYF. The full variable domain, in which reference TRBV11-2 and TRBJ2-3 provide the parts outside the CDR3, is EAGVAQSPRYKIIEKRQSVAFWCNPISGHATLYWYQQILGQGPKLLIQFQNNGVVDDSQLPKDRFSAERLKGVDSTLKIQPAKLEDSAVYLCASPRGASTDTQYFGPGTRLTVL.

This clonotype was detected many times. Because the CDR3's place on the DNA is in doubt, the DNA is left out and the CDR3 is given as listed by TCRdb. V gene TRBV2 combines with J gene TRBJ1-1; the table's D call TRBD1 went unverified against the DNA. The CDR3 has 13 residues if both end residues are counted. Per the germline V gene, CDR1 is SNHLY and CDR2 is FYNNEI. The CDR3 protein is CASSVDFGQGSFF.

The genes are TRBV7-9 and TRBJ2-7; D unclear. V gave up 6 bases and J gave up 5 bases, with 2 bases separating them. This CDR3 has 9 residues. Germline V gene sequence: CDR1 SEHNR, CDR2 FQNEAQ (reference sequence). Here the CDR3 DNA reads TGTGCCAGCAGGCACGAGCAGTACGTC. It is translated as CASRHEQYV.

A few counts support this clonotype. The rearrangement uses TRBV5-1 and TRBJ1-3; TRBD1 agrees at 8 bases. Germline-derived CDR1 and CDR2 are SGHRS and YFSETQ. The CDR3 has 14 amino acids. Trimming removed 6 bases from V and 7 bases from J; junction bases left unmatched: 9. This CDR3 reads CASKDQGAINTIYF. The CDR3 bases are TGCGCCAGCAAAGACCAGGGGGCGATTAACACCATATATTTT.

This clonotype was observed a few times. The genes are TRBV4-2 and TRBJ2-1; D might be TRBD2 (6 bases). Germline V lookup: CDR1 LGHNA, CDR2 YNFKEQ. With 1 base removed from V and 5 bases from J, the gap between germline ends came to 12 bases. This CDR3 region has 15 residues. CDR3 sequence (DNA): TGTGCCAGCAGCCAAGCAGGACTAAGCAACAATGAGCAGTTCTTC. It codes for CASSQAGLSNNEQFF.

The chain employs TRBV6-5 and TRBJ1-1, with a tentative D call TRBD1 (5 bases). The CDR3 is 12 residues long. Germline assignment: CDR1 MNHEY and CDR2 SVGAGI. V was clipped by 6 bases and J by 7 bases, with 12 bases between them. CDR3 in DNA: TGTGCCAGCAGCCCCGACAGCCTTGAAGCTTTCTTT. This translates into CASSPDSLEAFF.

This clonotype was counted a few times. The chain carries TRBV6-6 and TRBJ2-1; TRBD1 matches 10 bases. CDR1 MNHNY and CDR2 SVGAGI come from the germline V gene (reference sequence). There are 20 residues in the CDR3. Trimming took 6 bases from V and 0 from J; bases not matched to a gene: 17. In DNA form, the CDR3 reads TGTGCCAGCAGCCCCTCCGGGACAGGGGCATTAGGGAGCTCCTACAATGAGCAGTTCTTC. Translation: CASSPSGTGALGSSYNEQFF.

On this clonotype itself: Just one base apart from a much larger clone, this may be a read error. The CDR3 nucleotides read TGTGCCAGCAGCTTAGAAGGGGCAGGCTATCCGGCGCCGAGGCGTACGCAGTATTTT. Translation: CASSLEGAGYPAPRRTQYF. This chain uses TRBV11-3 with TRBJ2-3; perhaps TRBD1 as D (5 bases). Germline CDR1 reads SGHNT; CDR2 reads YENEEA. The CDR3 runs 19 residues. The germline V and J ends were trimmed by 0 bases and 8 bases, with 27 bases remaining between them.

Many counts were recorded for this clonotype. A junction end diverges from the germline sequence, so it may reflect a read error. Here the CDR3 DNA reads TGTGCCAGCAGCTTAGGGTACAATGAGCAGTTCTTC. Amino acids: CASSLGYNEQFF. The chain carries TRBV12-3 or TRBV12-4 and TRBJ2-1, with D unclear. This CDR3 spans 12 amino acids.

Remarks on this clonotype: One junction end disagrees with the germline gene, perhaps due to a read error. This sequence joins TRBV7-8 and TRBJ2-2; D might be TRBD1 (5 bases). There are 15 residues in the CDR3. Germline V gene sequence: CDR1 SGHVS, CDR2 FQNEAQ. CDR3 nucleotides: TGTGCCAGCAGTTTAGACAGTCCGAACACCGGGGAGCTGTTTTTT. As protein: CASSLDSPNTGELFF.

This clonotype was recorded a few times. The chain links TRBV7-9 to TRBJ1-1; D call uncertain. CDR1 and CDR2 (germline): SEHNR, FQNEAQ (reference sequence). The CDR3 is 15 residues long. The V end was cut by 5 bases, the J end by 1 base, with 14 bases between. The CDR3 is CASSPHSQGNTEAFF. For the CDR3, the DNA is TGTGCCAGCAGCCCCCACTCCCAAGGGAACACTGAAGCTTTCTTT.

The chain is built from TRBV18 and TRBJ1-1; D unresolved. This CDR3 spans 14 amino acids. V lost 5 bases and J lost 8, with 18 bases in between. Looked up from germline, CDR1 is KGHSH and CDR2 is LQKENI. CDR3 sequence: CASSTLFSQDEAFF. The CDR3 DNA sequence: TGTGCCAGCTCAACACTCTTTTCGCAGGACGAAGCTTTCTTT.

The DNA of the CDR3 is TGTGCCAGCAGTTACGACACAGGGCCTGAAAAACTGTTTTTT. This translates into CASSYDTGPEKLFF. The rearrangement links TRBV6-2 or TRBV6-3 to TRBJ1-4; the D gene is possibly TRBD1 (6 bases). Trimming took off 2 bases at V and 7 bases at J, with 11 bases between the two ends. The germline gives CDR1 MNHEY, CDR2 SVGEGT. The CDR3 contains 14 residues.

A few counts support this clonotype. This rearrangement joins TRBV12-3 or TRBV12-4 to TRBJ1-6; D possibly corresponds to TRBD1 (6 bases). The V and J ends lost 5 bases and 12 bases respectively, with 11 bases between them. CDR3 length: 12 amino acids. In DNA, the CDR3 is TGTGCCAGCAGTGGGGGGCATGGACCCCTCCACTTT. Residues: CASSGGHGPLHF.

As DNA, the CDR3 is TGCGCCAGCAGCCGTGACCTGAACCAAGAGACCCAGTACTTC. Translating it yields CASSRDLNQETQYF. This sequence joins TRBV4-3 and TRBJ2-5; D gene ambiguous. V was pared by 4 bases and J by 0 bases, with 9 bases between. CDR1 is LGHNA, CDR2 YSLEER, per germline. CDR3 size: 14 residues.

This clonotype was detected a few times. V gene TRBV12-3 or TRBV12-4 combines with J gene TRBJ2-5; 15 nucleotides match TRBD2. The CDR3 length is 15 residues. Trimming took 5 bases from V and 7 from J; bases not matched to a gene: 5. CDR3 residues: CASSGTSGGRGTQYF. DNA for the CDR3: TGTGCCAGCAGTGGGACTAGCGGGGGGCGGGGGACCCAGTACTTC.

The CDR3 DNA is TGTGCCAGCAGCTTAGCAGAATACACAGATACGCAGTATTTT. Translated, it gives CASSLAEYTDTQYF. The chain employs TRBV7-9 and TRBJ2-3; no definite D call. CDR1 and CDR2 (germline): SEHNR, FQNEAQ (reference sequence). The CDR3 runs to 14 residues. V was pared by 0 bases and J by 2 bases, with 6 bases between.

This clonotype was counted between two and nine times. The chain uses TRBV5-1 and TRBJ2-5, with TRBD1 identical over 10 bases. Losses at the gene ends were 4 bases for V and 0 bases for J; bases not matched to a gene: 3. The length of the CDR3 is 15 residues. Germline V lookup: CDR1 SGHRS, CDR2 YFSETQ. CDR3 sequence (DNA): TGCGCCAGCAGCCGGGACAGGGGAAACCAAGAGACCCAGTACTTC. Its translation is CASSRDRGNQETQYF.